This T cell receptor (beta chain) was sequenced for a study of cytomegalovirus exposure and HLA in healthy donors. Overall study: Within the Caucasian-associated ancestry cluster were roughly 82% of the roughly 430 genotyped donors.

A multiplex PCR was run with 60 Vbeta primers and 13 Jbeta primers. Libraries were prepared by immunoSEQ multiplex PCR; TCRdb keeps only in-frame clonotypes and omits some of them. Altogether about 140,000 clones are present, 70% to 80% being singletons, with the ten largest covering 1.5% to 2%. Study outcomes and limitations: A further, later analysis showed that HLA-associated TCR beta chains (compared with equally common others) were more clonally expanded. Later, TCR association rates were found to vary by HLA locus, highest for DRB1 and lowest for HLA-C.

As regards this clone: Its antigen is unidentified.

There are 15 residues in the CDR3. J was trimmed by 5 bases and V by 4 bases; bases with no gene match: 5. Germline CDR1 reads SGHTS; CDR2 reads YDEGEE. This chain links TRBV5-8 with TRBJ2-7; 14 positions match TRBD2. This TCR was recovered from a female donor in good health and CMV-seronegative. Sequences were obtained from PBMCs. DNA for the CDR3: TGTGCCAGCAGCCTGGGACTAGCGGGAGTCGACGAGCAGTACTTC. Its protein product is CASSLGLAGVDEQYF.